These T cell receptor beta chains were read from a single sample in a study of identical twins. TCRdb processed the 5' RACE reads anew with MiXCR; each CDR3 protein has one entry. Of about 150,000 distinct CDR3 sequences detected, roughly 3.2% appear once; the ten largest clones hold 8.1%. Specimen: memory T cells sorted from blood. Receptor source: a man aged 18-30 years in good health. The CDR3 runs from the conserved cysteine through the conserved F or W. A D gene is named only where the DNA matches it firmly. The listing skips clone size in some rows; elsewhere it reads once, few, many or a size class.

CDR3: CSARVPLAGEETQYF
DNA: TGCAGTGCTAGAGTCCCCCTGGCGGGAGAAGAGACCCAGTACTTC
J: TRBJ2-5
D: TRBD2
size: many
V: TRBV20-1

CDR3: CASSQEGTSETQYF
DNA: TGTGCCAGCAGCCAAGAGGGAACGAGCGAGACCCAGTACTTC
J: TRBJ2-5
D: -
size: many
V: TRBV3-1

CDR3: CSLSTAQTGGETQYF
DNA: TGCAGTCTTTCCACGGCCCAAACAGGCGGGGAGACCCAGTACTTC
J: TRBJ2-5
D: -
size: many
V: TRBV20-1

CDR3: CATSAQGLEAFF
DNA: TGTGCCACCAGTGCCCAGGGCCTTGAAGCTTTCTTT
J: TRBJ1-1
D: -
size: many
V: TRBV24-1

CDR3: CASSFRRGSSRGYTF
DNA: TGTGCCAGCAGCTTCCGACGCGGATCTTCTAGGGGCTACACCTTC
J: TRBJ1-2
D: -
size: few
V: TRBV5-6

CDR3: CSARGVEDNEQFF
DNA: TGCAGTGCTAGAGGAGTTGAGGACAATGAGCAGTTCTTC
J: TRBJ2-1
D: -
size: many
V: TRBV20-1

CDR3: CASSGGGLHTGELFF
DNA: TGTGCCAGCAGTGGAGGCGGGTTGCACACCGGGGAGCTGTTTTTT
J: TRBJ2-2
D: -
size: many
V: TRBV6-2/TRBV6-3

CDR3: CAEGRDRPYEQYF
DNA: TGTGCCGAGGGGAGGGACAGACCCTACGAGCAGTACTTC
J: TRBJ2-7
D: -
size: -
V: TRBV2

CDR3: CASSQGGVGNSPLHF
DNA: TGTGCCAGCAGCCAGGGCGGGGTGGGCAATTCACCCCTCCACTTT
J: TRBJ1-6
D: -
size: many
V: TRBV6-1

CDR3: CASSLVGLGILSEQFF
DNA: TGTGCCAGCAGCTTGGTGGGACTAGGTATTTTGAGTGAGCAGTTCTTC
J: TRBJ2-1
D: TRBD2
size: many
V: TRBV5-6

CDR3: CSAGPAGLTNEKLFF
DNA: TGCAGTGCTGGACCCGCAGGGTTAACTAATGAAAAACTGTTTTTT
J: TRBJ1-4
D: -
size: many
V: TRBV20-1

CDR3: CASSRQGISGNTIYF
DNA: TGTGCCAGCAGTCGACAGGGTATCTCTGGAAACACCATATATTTT
J: TRBJ1-3
D: TRBD1
size: many
V: TRBV12-3/TRBV12-4

CDR3: CASSFYPRASGRSATSEETQYF
DNA: TGTGCCAGCAGCTTTTACCCCCGAGCTAGCGGGAGATCGGCGACGTCGGAAGAGACCCAGTACTTC
J: TRBJ2-5
D: TRBD2
size: many
V: TRBV7-3

CDR3: CAWSTHPRATQYF
DNA: TGTGCCTGGAGTACACACCCCAGGGCTACCCAGTACTTC
J: TRBJ2-5
D: -
size: many
V: TRBV30

CDR3: CASSPWTGEGGEQFF
DNA: TGTGCCAGCAGTCCATGGACAGGTGAGGGGGGTGAGCAGTTCTTC
J: TRBJ2-1
D: -
size: many
V: TRBV27

CDR3: CASTPGGRETQYF
DNA: TGTGCCAGCACCCCGGGGGGGAGGGAGACCCAGTACTTC
J: TRBJ2-5
D: TRBD2
size: large
V: TRBV3-1

CDR3: CASSLGPSYSNQPQHF
DNA: TGCGCCAGCAGCTTGGGGCCGAGTTATAGCAATCAGCCCCAGCATTTT
J: TRBJ1-5
D: -
size: many
V: TRBV5-1

CDR3: CSATPGLYNEQFF
DNA: TGCAGTGCTACACCGGGACTTTACAATGAGCAGTTCTTC
J: TRBJ2-1
D: -
size: -
V: TRBV20-1

CDR3: CAGQTGETGELFF
DNA: TGTGCCGGACAGACAGGTGAAACCGGGGAGCTGTTTTTT
J: TRBJ2-2
D: -
size: many
V: TRBV12-3/TRBV12-4

CDR3: CSAKLPLAGVNEQYF
DNA: TGCAGTGCCAAGCTCCCTCTAGCGGGAGTCAACGAGCAGTACTTC
J: TRBJ2-7
D: TRBD2
size: many
V: TRBV20-1

CDR3: CATRGTGAPDTQYF
DNA: TGTGCCACCAGGGGGACAGGAGCACCGGATACGCAGTATTTT
J: TRBJ2-3
D: TRBD1
size: many
V: TRBV24-1

CDR3: CATSRTPGSYNEQFF
DNA: TGTGCCACCAGCCGGACTCCAGGGTCTTACAATGAGCAGTTCTTC
J: TRBJ2-1
D: -
size: many
V: TRBV15